These T cell receptor beta chains were read from a single sample in a study of relationships among human T cell subsets. MiXCR, run by TCRdb on the multiplex PCR reads, gives a single entry per CDR3 protein. This sample yields roughly 5,400 distinct CDR3 sequences, of which 55% to 75% are seen a single time; 50% to 70% belongs to the top ten. The sequenced sample was CD8+ T cells sorted from blood. The receptor set was obtained from a man aged 35 to 55 in good health. CDR3s include the opening cysteine and the closing phenylalanine or tryptophan. A D gene is named only where the DNA matches it firmly. Not all rows give a size; the values are once, few, many and, for expanded clones, a class.

clone size,D gene,V gene,J gene,CDR3 protein,CDR3 DNA
.,.,TRBV27,TRBJ2-5,CASSTTEQETQYF,TGTGCCAGCAGTACGACAGAACAAGAGACCCAGTACTTC
.,.,TRBV4-2,TRBJ2-7,CASSQEKIGQDYNYEQYF,TGTGCCAGCAGCCAAGAGAAAATCGGACAGGACTACAACTACGAGCAGTACTTC
.,.,TRBV29-1,TRBJ2-7,CSVTAKYEQYF,TGCAGCGTCACGGCCAAATACGAGCAGTACTTC
.,TRBD1,TRBV7-9,TRBJ2-5,CASSDGTDQETQYF,TGTGCCAGCAGCGACGGGACAGACCAAGAGACCCAGTACTTC
.,TRBD2,TRBV2,TRBJ2-1,CASSEAGLDSEQFF,TGTGCCAGCAGTGAAGCGGGACTAGATAGTGAGCAGTTCTTC
few,.,TRBV6-4,TRBJ2-1,CASSDTPGSYNEQFF,TGTGCCAGCAGTGACACTCCCGGCTCCTACAATGAGCAGTTCTTC
.,TRBD2,TRBV28,TRBJ2-7,CASSLQSGSVSYEQYF,TGTGCCAGCAGCCTTCAAAGCGGGAGCGTTTCCTACGAGCAGTACTTC
once,TRBD1,TRBV6-1,TRBJ2-7,CASSAGQPYEQYF,TGTGCCAGCAGTGCGGGACAGCCCTACGAGCAGTACTTC
.,.,TRBV2,TRBJ2-1,CASRAGAASYNEQFF,TGTGCCAGCAGGGCGGGTGCCGCCTCCTACAATGAGCAGTTCTTC
.,TRBD2,TRBV11-2,TRBJ2-5,CARSGGGGETQYF,TGTGCCAGGAGCGGGGGAGGTGGAGAGACCCAGTACTTC
hyperexpanded,.,TRBV4-1,TRBJ1-5,CASSQEGVNQPQHF,TGCGCCAGCAGCCAAGAAGGGGTGAATCAGCCCCAGCATTTT
few,.,TRBV4-1,TRBJ2-6,CASSPGAAGANVLTF,TGCGCCAGCAGCCCCGGGGCAGCTGGGGCCAACGTCCTGACTTTC